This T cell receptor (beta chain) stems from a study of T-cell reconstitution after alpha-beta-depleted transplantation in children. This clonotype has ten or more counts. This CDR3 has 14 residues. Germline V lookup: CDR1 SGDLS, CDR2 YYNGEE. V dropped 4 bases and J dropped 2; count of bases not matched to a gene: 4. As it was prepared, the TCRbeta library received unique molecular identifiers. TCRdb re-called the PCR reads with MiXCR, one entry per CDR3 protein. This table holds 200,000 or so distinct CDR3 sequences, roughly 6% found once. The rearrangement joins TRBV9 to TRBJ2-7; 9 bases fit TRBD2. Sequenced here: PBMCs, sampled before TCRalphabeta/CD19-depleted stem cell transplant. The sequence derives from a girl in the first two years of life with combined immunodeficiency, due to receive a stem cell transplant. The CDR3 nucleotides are TGTGCCAGCAGCTCGGAGCGGGAGGCCTACGAGCAGTACTTC. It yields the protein CASSSEREAYEQYF.